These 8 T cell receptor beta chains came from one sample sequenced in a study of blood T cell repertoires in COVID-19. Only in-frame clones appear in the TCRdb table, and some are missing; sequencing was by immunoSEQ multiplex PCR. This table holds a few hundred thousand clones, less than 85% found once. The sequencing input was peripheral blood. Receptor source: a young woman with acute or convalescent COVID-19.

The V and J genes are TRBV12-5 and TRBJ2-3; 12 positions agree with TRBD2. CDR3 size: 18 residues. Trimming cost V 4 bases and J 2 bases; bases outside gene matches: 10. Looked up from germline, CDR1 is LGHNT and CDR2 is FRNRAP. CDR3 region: CASGSGTSGRSLTDTQYF. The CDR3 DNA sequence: TGTGCTAGTGGTTCCGGGACTAGCGGGCGCAGCCTCACAGATACGCAGTATTTT.

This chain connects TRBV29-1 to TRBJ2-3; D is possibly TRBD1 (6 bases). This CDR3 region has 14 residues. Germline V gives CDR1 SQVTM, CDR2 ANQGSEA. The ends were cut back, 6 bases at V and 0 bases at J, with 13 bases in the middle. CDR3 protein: CSVHTGSSTDTQYF. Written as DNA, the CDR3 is TGCAGCGTGCATACAGGGTCTAGCACAGATACGCAGTATTTT.

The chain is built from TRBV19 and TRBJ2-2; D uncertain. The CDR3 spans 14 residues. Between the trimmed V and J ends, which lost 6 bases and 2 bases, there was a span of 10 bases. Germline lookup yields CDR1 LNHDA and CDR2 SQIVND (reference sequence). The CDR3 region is CASRWAPNTGELFF. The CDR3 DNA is TGTGCCAGTAGATGGGCTCCCAACACCGGGGAGCTGTTTTTT.

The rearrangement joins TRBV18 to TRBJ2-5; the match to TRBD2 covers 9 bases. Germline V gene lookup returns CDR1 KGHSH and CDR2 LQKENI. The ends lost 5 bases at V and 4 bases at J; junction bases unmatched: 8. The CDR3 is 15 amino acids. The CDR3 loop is CASSSLAGTAETQYF. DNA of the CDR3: TGTGCCAGCTCATCCCTAGCGGGAACGGCAGAGACCCAGTACTTC.

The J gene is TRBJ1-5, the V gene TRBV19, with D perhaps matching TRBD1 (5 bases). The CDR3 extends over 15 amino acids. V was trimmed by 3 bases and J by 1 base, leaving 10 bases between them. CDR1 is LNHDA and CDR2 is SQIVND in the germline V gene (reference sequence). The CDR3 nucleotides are TGTGCCAGTAGTATCCCTGGGGGGAGCAATCAGCCCCAGCATTTT. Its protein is CASSIPGGSNQPQHF.

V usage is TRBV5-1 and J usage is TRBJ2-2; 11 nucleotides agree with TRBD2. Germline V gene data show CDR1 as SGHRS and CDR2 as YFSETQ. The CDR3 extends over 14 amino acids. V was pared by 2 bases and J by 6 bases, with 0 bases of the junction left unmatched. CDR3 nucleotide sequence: TGCGCCAGCAGCTTTAGCGGGAGGGCCGGGGAGCTGTTTTTT. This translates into CASSFSGRAGELFF. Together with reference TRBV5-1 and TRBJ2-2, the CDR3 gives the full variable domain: KAGVTQTPRYLIKTRGQQVTLSCSPISGHRSVSWYQQTPGQGLQFLFEYFSETQRNKGNFPGRFSGRQFSNSRSEMNVSTLELGDSALYLCASSFSGRAGELFFGEGSRLTVL.

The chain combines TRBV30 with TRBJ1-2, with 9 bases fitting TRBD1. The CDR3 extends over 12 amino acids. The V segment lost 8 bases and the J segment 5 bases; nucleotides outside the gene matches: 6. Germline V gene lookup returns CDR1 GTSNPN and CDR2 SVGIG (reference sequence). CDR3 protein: CAGDRVGYGYTF. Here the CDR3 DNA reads TGTGCCGGGGACAGGGTCGGATATGGCTACACCTTC. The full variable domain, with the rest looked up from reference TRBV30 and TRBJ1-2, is SQTIHQWPATLVQPVGSPLSLECTVEGTSNPNLYWYRQAAGRGLQLLFYSVGIGQISSEVPQNLSASRPQDRQFILSSKKLLLSDSGFYLCAGDRVGYGYTFGSGTRLTVV.

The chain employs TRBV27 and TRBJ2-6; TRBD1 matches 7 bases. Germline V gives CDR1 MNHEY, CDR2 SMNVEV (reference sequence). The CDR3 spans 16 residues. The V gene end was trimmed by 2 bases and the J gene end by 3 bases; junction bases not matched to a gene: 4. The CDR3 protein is CASSLEGAGGANVLTF. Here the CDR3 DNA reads TGTGCCAGCAGTTTAGAGGGGGCCGGTGGGGCCAACGTCCTGACTTTC.